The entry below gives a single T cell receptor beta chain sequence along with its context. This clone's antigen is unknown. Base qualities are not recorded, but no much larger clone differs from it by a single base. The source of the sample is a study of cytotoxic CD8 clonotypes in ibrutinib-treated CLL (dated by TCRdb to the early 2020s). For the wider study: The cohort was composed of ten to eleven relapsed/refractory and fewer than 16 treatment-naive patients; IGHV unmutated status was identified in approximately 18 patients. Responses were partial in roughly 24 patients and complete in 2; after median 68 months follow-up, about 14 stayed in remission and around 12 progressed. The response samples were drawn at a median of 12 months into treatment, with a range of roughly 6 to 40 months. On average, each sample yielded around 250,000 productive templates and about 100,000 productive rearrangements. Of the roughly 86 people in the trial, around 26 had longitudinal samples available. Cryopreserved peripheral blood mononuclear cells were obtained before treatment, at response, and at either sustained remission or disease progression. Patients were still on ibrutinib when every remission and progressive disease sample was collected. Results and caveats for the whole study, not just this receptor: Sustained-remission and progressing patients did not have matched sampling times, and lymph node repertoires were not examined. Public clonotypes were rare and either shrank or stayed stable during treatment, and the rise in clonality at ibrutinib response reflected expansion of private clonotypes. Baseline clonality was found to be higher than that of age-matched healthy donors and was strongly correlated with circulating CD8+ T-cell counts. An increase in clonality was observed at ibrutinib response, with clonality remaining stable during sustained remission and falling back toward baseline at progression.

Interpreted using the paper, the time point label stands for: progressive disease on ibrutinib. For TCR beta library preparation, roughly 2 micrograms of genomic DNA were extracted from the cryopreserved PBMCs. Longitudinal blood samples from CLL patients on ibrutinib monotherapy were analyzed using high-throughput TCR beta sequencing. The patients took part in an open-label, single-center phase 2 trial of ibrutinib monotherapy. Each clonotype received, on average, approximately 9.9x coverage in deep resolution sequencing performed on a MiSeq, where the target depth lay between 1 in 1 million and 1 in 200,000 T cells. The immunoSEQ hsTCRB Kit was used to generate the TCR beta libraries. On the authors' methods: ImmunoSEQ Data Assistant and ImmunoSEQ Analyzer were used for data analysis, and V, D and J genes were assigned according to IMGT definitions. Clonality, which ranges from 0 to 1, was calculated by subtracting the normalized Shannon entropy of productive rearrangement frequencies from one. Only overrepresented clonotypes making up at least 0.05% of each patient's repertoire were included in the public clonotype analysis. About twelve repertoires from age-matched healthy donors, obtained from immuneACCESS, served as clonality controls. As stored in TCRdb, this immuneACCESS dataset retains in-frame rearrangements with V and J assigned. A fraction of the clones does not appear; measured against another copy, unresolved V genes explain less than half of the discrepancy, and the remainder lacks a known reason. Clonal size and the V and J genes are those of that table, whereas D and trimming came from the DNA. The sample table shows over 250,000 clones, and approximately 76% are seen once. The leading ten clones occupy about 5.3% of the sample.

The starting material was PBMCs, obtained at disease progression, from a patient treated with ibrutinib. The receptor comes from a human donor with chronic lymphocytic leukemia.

CDR3 sequence: CASGSILPPGVRQETQYF. The nucleotides are TGTGCTAGTGGTTCGATCCTACCTCCGGGGGTCCGTCAAGAGACCCAGTACTTC. This sequence uses TRBV12-5 and TRBJ2-5; matching of 6 bases hints at TRBD2 as the D gene. Including cysteine and phenylalanine, the CDR3 has 18 amino acids. Only the CDR3 portion is preserved as DNA: 54 bases, with reading frame beginning at the first base. At the junction V is shortened by 4 bases and J by 2 bases, with 23 bases in between. For CDR1 and CDR2, the germline V gene lists LGHNT and FRNRAP.